The following is a TCR beta chain sequence with its context. What it recognizes is unknown. Template was bulk tumor genomic DNA, 600 to 650 ng per sample. Widely spaced biopsies, several per primary tumor, were obtained at surgery. The patients were newly diagnosed with non-small cell lung cancer, had not been treated, and had curative surgery. V was clipped by 1 base and J by 6 bases, with 9 bases between them. In germline, CDR1 is LGHDT, CDR2 YNNKEL (reference sequence). The CDR3 has 13 amino acids. This sample is drawn from a study of immune heterogeneity within non-small cell lung tumors. Study-level results: Recurring identical dominant CDR3 beta clonotypes were observed across tumor sites within a patient, together with site-unique high-frequency clones.

TCR beta CDR3 amplification used multiplex PCR with 32 V and 13 J primers. One entry per CDR3 protein results from TCRdb running MiXCR on the multiplex PCR reads. Of roughly 3,000 distinct CDR3 sequences listed, roughly 45% are singletons. Sequenced material: lung tumor tissue. This chain uses TRBV3-1 with TRBJ2-5; D is unresolved. This TCR came from a man in his 60s with non-small cell lung cancer. In nucleotides, the CDR3 is TGTGCCAGCAGCCAAGGCTGGGGAAAGACCCAGTACTTC. Amino acid sequence: CASSQGWGKTQYF.